This T cell receptor beta chain derives from a study of T cell responses to AZD1222 COVID-19 vaccine. Study-wide background: Second-dose groups at about 4 or about 12 weeks were pooled. General study findings and limits: White British donors predominated, females outnumbered males, and clonal diversity was possibly underestimated. Recipients of two AZD1222 doses showed rising Spike-specific TCR breadth and depth.

Sequencing was performed with immunoSEQ multiplex PCR; in TCRdb, only in-frame clones are kept and a portion is missing. The sample has more than 70,000 clones, about 86% seen once; the top ten hold over 7.5%. The CDR3 totals 15 residues. Trimming left V 2 bases short and J 0 bases short, with 7 bases between. Germline V gene sequence: CDR1 MNHEY, CDR2 SVGEGT. Note on this clone: Its specificity is unknown.

The chain employs TRBV6-2 or TRBV6-3 and TRBJ2-2, with D unresolved. The sequenced sample was peripheral blood, obtained on day 0 of AZD1222 vaccination. The source is an adult in good health. The CDR3, as DNA: TGTGCCAGCAGTTACGACGCGGCGAACACCGGGGAGCTGTTTTTT. This gives the protein CASSYDAANTGELFF.